This T cell receptor beta chain was obtained from a study of a mutant IDH1 vaccine in newly diagnosed glioma. Turning to the study itself: In the visit schedule, V12 fell in week 35, while V13 fell in week 47.

In germline, CDR1 is SGHTA, CDR2 FQGTGA. V gave up 3 bases and J gave up 3 bases, with 11 bases separating them. The CDR3 spans 14 residues. This clone was seen more than once but under ten times. The antigen is unknown. This table comes from immunoSEQ multiplex PCR, and its TCRdb copy is limited to in-frame clones, with some not included. The sample holds approximately 60,000 clones; under 85% are singletons and the top ten take over 4%. Stated time point: week 35, safety follow-up. Doses consisted of 300 ug of mutant IDH1 20-mer peptide each, paired with topical imiquimod. Patients, over weeks 1, 3, 5, 7, 11, 15, 19 and 23, received a total of eight vaccinations. Whole-study results and caveats: Changes in top peripheral clonotypes did not appear linked to pseudoprogression. Most patients, 93.3%, showed vaccine-induced immune responses.

The TCR comes from a man aged 45-65 years with glioma. The chain employs TRBV7-3 and TRBJ1-1; D is unclear. Sequencing was performed on PBMCs, taken from a glioma patient whose treatment included an IDH1 peptide vaccine. The CDR3: CASSLGGLDTEAFF. CDR3 coding DNA: TGTGCCAGCAGCTTGGGAGGACTTGACACTGAAGCTTTCTTT. Based on the CDR3 plus reference TRBV7-3 and TRBJ1-1, the full variable domain is GAGVSQTPSNKVTEKGKYVELRCDPISGHTALYWYRQSLGQGPEFLIYFQGTGAADDSGLPNDRFFAVRPEGSVSTLKIQRTERGDSAVYLCASSLGGLDTEAFFGQGTRLTVV.